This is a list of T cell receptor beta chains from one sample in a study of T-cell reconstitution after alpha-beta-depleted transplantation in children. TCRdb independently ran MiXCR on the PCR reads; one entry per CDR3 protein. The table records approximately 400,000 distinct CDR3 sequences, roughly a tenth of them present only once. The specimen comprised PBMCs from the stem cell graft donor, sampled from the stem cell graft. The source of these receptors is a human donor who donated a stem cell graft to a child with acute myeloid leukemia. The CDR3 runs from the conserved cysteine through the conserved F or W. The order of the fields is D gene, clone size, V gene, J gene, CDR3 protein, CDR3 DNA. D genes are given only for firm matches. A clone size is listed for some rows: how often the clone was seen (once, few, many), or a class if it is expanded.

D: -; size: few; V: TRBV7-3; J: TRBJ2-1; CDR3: CASSLTRRDPYNEQFF; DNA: TGTGCCAGCAGCTTAACGAGGCGGGATCCCTACAATGAGCAGTTCTTC
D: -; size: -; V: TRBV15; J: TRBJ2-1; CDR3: CATSPGSSYNEQFF; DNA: TGTGCCACCAGCCCCGGGAGCTCCTACAATGAGCAGTTCTTC
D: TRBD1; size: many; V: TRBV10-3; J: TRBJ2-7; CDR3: CATALGQGNYEQYF; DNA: TGTGCCACCGCCTTGGGACAGGGGAATTACGAGCAGTACTTC
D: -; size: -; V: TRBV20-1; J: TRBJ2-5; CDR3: CSASVGLETQYF; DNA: TGCAGTGCTAGTGTGGGTTTAGAGACCCAGTACTTC
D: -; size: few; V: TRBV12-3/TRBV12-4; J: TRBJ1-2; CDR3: CASSLSGQVYGYTF; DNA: TGTGCCAGCAGCCTCTCGGGACAAGTCTATGGCTACACCTTC
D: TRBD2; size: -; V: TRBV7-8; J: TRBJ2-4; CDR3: CASSLVPGLAGQLAKNIQYF; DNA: TGTGCCAGCAGCTTAGTTCCGGGACTAGCGGGACAACTAGCCAAAAACATTCAGTACTTC
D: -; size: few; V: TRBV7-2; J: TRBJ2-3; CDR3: CASSLAVAADTQYF; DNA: TGTGCCAGCAGCTTAGCGGTAGCGGCAGATACGCAGTATTTT
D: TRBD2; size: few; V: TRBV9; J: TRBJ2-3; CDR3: CASSLLTSGGTDTQYF; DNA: TGTGCCAGCAGCTTGCTGACTAGCGGGGGCACAGATACGCAGTATTTT
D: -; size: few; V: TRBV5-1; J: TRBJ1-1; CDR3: CASSLAGASTEAFF; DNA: TGCGCCAGCAGCTTGGCAGGGGCCAGCACTGAAGCTTTCTTT
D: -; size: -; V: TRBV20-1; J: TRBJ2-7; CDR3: CSARDVAVDYEQYF; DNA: TGCAGTGCTAGAGATGTGGCGGTAGACTACGAGCAGTACTTC
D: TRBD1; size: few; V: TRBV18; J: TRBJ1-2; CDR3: CASSPDRGEHGYTF; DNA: TGTGCCAGCTCACCAGACAGGGGGGAACATGGCTACACCTTC
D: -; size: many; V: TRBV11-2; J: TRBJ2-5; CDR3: CASSLDEALARQETQYF; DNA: TGTGCCAGCAGCTTAGATGAGGCTCTTGCGCGCCAAGAGACCCAGTACTTC
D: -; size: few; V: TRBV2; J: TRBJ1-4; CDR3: CASSGQRATNEKLFF; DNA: TGTGCCAGCAGTGGACAGCGGGCAACTAATGAAAAACTGTTTTTT
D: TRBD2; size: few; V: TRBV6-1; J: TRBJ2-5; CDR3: CASSETSGILETQYF; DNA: TGTGCCAGCAGTGAGACTAGCGGGATTTTGGAGACCCAGTACTTC
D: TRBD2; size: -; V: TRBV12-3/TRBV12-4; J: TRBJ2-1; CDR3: CASRQAGGEQFF; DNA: TGTGCCAGCAGACAAGCGGGAGGAGAGCAGTTCTTC
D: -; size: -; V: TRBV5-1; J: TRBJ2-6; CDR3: CASSPYDFSGANVLTF; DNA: TGCGCCAGCAGCCCGTACGATTTCTCTGGGGCCAACGTCCTGACTTTC
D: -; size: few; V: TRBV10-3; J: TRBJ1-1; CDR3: CAISEGQGLIRGAFF; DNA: TGTGCCATCAGTGAGGGGCAGGGCCTGATCCGCGGGGCTTTCTTT
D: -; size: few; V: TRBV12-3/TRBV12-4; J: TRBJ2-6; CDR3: CASRKGSGANVLTF; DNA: TGTGCCAGCAGGAAGGGCTCCGGGGCCAACGTCCTGACTTTC
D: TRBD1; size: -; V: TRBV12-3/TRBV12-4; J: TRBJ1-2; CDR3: CASRIPGQGDGYTF; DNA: TGTGCCAGCAGGATTCCAGGACAGGGTGATGGCTACACCTTC
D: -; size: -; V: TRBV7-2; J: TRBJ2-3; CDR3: CASSLQGEGTDTQYF; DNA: TGTGCCAGCAGCTTACAGGGGGAGGGCACAGATACGCAGTATTTT
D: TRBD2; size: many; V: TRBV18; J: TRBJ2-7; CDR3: CASSPTSGTSYEQYF; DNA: TGTGCCAGCTCACCAACCAGCGGGACCTCCTACGAGCAGTACTTC
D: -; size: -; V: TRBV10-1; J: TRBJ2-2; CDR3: CASSELLGMNTGELFF; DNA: TGCGCCAGCAGTGAGTTATTAGGGATGAACACCGGGGAGCTGTTTTTT
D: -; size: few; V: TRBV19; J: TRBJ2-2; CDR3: CASPPRELSRELFF; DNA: TGTGCCAGTCCCCCAAGGGAGCTTAGCAGGGAGCTGTTTTTT
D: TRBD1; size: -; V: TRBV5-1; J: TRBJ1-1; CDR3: CASSFSGGFTNTEAFF; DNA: TGCGCCAGCAGCTTTTCAGGGGGCTTTACGAACACTGAAGCTTTCTTT
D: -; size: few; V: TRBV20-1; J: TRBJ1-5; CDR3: CSAPTRGDSRGNQPQHF; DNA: TGCAGTGCTCCCACGAGGGGGGATAGTAGAGGCAATCAGCCCCAGCATTTT
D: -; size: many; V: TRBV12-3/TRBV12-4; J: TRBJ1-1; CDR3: CASSSGVQAFF; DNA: TGTGCCAGCAGTAGCGGGGTTCAAGCTTTCTTT
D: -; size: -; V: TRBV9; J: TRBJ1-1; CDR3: CASSVGPGLNTEAFF; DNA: TGTGCCAGCAGCGTCGGTCCAGGACTTAACACTGAAGCTTTCTTT
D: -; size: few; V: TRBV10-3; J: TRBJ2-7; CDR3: CAISVSGHALGSSYEQYF; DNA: TGTGCCATCAGTGTATCCGGACATGCGCTTGGGAGCTCCTACGAGCAGTACTTC